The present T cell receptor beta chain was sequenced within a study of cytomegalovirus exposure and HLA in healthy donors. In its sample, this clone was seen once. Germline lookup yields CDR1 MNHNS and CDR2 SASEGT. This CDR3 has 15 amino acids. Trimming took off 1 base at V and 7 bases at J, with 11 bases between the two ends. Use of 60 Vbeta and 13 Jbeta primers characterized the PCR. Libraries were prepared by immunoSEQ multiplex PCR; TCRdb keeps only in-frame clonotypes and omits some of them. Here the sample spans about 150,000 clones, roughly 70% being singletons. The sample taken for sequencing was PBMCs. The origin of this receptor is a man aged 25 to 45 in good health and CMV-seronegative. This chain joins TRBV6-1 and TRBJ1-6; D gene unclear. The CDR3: CASSEGHFMNSPLHF. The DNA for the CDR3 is TGTGCCAGCAGTGAAGGACATTTTATGAATTCACCCCTCCACTTT.